The TCR beta chain described here comes from a study of blood T cells in healthy people across ages. For the study at large: Using template switching, researchers captured about one barcoded beta molecule for each two T cells. The study, taken as a whole, reports: Not knowing donor CMV status may have confounded expanded clonotype changes. Per million T cells, TCR beta diversity dropped about linearly as age rose.

A second PCR of 7 to 11 cycles used a sample-barcoded 5' primer and a J-beta primer mix. TCRdb passed the 5' RACE reads through MiXCR, listing each CDR3 protein once. The profile shows 800,000 to 950,000 distinct CDR3 sequences, about 48% of them singletons. Concerning this clonotype: What it recognizes is unknown.

This CDR3 has 14 amino acids. Losses at the gene ends were 5 bases for V and 10 bases for J; bases not matched to a gene: 10. The germline V gene has CDR1 MNHNY and CDR2 SVGAGI (reference sequence). The authors drew around 11 milliliters of peripheral blood from each donor. The source of this sequence is a man aged 25 to 40 in good health. The source material was blood. The chain joins TRBV6-6 to TRBJ2-1; 8 nucleotides line up with TRBD2. This CDR3 is CASSDGTREGEQFF. In DNA, the CDR3 is TGTGCCAGCAGTGACGGGACTAGGGAGGGGGAGCAGTTCTTC.